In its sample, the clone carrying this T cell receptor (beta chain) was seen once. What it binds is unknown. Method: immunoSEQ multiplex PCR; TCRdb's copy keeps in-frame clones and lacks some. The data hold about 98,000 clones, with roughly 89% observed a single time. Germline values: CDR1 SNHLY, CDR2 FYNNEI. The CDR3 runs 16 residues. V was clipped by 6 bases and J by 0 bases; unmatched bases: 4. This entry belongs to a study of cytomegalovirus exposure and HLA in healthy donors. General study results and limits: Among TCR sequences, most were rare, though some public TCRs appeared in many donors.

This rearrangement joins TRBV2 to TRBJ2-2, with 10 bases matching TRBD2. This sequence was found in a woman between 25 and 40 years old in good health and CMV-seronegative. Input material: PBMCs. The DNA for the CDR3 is TGTGCCAGCAGCGCGGGACTAGCGACGAACACCGGGGAGCTGTTTTTT. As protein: CASSAGLATNTGELFF.